The next 4 T cell receptor beta chains were all read from a single sample in a study of T cells expressing NK-cell markers. TCRdb re-called the 5' RACE reads; one entry per CDR3 protein, DNA not given. This listing includes around 380,000 distinct CDR3 sequences. The sequenced sample consisted of blood T cells: a sorted CD56 or NKG2C T cell subset, CD4+ or CD8+ T cells, or bulk PBMC T cells (not recorded which). These receptors came from a woman aged 50 to 60 in good health.

The genes are TRBV10-1 and TRBJ2-3; the D call from TCRdb, TRBD2, cannot be confirmed without DNA. This CDR3 region has 16 residues. The germline CDR1 and CDR2 sequences are WNHNN and SYGVQD (reference sequence). The CDR3 spells CASSDLERTGTDTQYF.

The genes are TRBV5-1 and TRBJ2-1; TCRdb gives TRBD1 as the D gene, but with no DNA this cannot be confirmed. CDR1 and CDR2 (germline): SGHRS, YFSETQ. The CDR3 runs 13 residues. CDR3 region: CASSLPGTNEQFF.

This chain joins TRBV4-1 and TRBJ2-7; TCRdb returns TRBD1, unconfirmable since there is no DNA. This CDR3 spans 17 amino acids. Germline V gives CDR1 MGHRA, CDR2 YSYEKL. The CDR3 spells CASSQESDRGHAYEQYF.

The chain carries TRBV6-6 and TRBJ1-2; TCRdb proposes TRBD1, but this gene call is untestable without DNA. Germline lookup yields CDR1 MNHNY and CDR2 SVGAGI (reference sequence). The CDR3 sequence is 14 residues long. The chain's CDR3 is CASLGGGSNYGYTF.